What follows describes a single T cell receptor beta chain. The sample holds many counts of this clonotype. Which antigen it targets is not known. Base qualities are not provided; no much larger clone lies one nucleotide away. This specimen belongs to a study of T cells in Graves' hyperthyroidism and ophthalmopathy (dated by TCRdb to between 2018 and 2020). Regarding the study in general: Peripheral blood samples were taken at the time of initial diagnosis, prior to any treatment. The approximately 98 discovery patients were randomly divided into training and test sets at a 7:3 ratio. The paper reports TCR Vbeta CDR3 sequencing of 135 peripheral blood samples: 40 or so ophthalmopathy, about 75 hyperthyroidism and some 17 progressor patients. The study also compared thyroid tissue and blood T-cell repertoires from roughly six Graves' hyperthyroidism patients. TCR V-J signatures able to tell the groups apart were searched for in a discovery cohort of more than 90 patients, of whom about 40 had Graves' ophthalmopathy and about 60 had stable Graves' hyperthyroidism. After blood sampling, hyperthyroidism patients were treated with methimazole at a starting dose of 30 mg daily, and ophthalmopathy patients were treated with high-dose intravenous methylprednisolone. An independent validation cohort of around 19 hyperthyroidism patients and about 16 patients who later progressed to ophthalmopathy tested prospective prediction of ophthalmopathy.

Graves' hyperthyroidism was defined as stable when no progression to ophthalmopathy occurred over 18 months of follow-up. Hyperthyroidism patients were aged 18 to 65 years and newly diagnosed, with disease duration of less than 2 months. The study excluded patients with uncontrolled infections, other autoimmune diseases, pregnancy or lactation. Diagnoses were established on the basis of clinical symptoms, serum thyroxine and TRAb, thyroid ultrasound, and orbital computed tomography. Ficoll-Paque density gradient centrifugation was used to isolate PBMCs from around 10 ml of fresh peripheral blood. Trizol reagent was used to extract total RNA, and RNA quality was then checked on an Agilent 2100 Bioanalyzer. The TCR beta CDR3 regions were amplified from RNA transcripts. The first round of RT-PCR for the TCR CDR3 was performed with the HTBI primer set and the Qiagen OneStep RT-PCR kit. A second multiplex PCR round built the libraries, followed by size selection and purification. Sequencing of the libraries was done on an Illumina HiSeq2000 using paired-end 100 bp reads. As for the authors' bioinformatics: SOAPnuke was used to process the raw data, throwing out any read that contained adapters or uncalled bases, had a mean Phred below 15, or lacked an exact constant-primer or identifier match. COPE v1.2.5 was used to merge the high-quality paired reads, and each unique nucleotide sequence was defined as a clonotype. MiTCR v1.1 was used to align clonotypes to the IMGT TRBV, TRBD and TRBJ reference segments. Only V-J combinations with frequency above 0.0001, covering 99.2% of repertoires, were analysed. A TCS score was defined as the ratio of F50 (clonal expansion) to E x V (chaos), with BLOSUM62-based TCRdist applied between CDR3 peptides within each V-J. Welch's t-statistics and random forest reduced 450 to 600 V-J features to 10 to 15, which were used in a naive Bayes classifier (R e1071). The public reads were run again by TCRdb, first through fastp at Q25 and then through MiXCR, and only productive beta chains were kept. Records with the same CDR3 protein are collapsed into one entry carrying the most frequent genes and DNA. The V and J calls and clone size are TCRdb's, not the authors'. Counted in this sample were about 350,000 distinct CDR3 sequences; approximately 14% of them appeared once. In total, the top ten clones hold roughly 24% of the sample.

V loses 0 bases at its end and J loses 2 bases; junction bases beyond the gene matches: 9. Reading the germline V gene (reference sequence) gives CDR1 DFQATT and CDR2 SNEGSKA. The CDR3 numbers 16 residues from cysteine through phenylalanine. Left in the record is the CDR3 DNA by itself, 48 bases read in frame from the first base. General conclusions and limits of the study: In cross-validation, a model built on a 13 V-J signature told ophthalmopathy apart from stable hyperthyroidism with 85% to 90% sensitivity and about 81% specificity, and in testing the same model reached 80%/75%. No statistical method was used to fix the sample size in advance, and group allocation was not hidden from the investigators. During validation, the model predicted progression to ophthalmopathy a median of roughly six months ahead of onset, with roughly 65% sensitivity and 72% to 85% specificity. Most expanded thyroid clonotypes (frequency above 0.001) were also found in blood, which suggests that blood repertoires may mirror thyroid immune responses.

The sequenced material came from blood. The V and J segments used are TRBV20-1 and TRBJ2-7; 8 middle bases align to TRBD2. The sequence was collected from a woman in her thirties with Graves' hyperthyroidism. The CDR3 in this case is CSARDDSSGSTYEQYF. The nucleotide sequence is TGCAGTGCTAGAGATGACTCCAGCGGGAGCACCTACGAGCAGTACTTC.